The clone carrying this T cell receptor beta chain appeared a few times. Antigen unknown. PCR was performed a second time for about 7 to 12 cycles using a sample-barcoded 5' primer and a J-beta primer mix. MiXCR, applied by TCRdb to the 5' RACE reads, yields one record per CDR3 protein. The sample has about 1,000,000 distinct CDR3 sequences; 40% to 45% are singletons. Ranging in age from roughly 6 to 100, the donors were healthy Caucasian individuals from Russia. Germline V gene data show CDR1 as MDHEN and CDR2 as SYDVKM. The CDR3 length is 12 residues. The data are from a study of blood T cells in healthy people across ages. About the research overall: Template switching picked up about one barcoded beta molecule for each two T cells.

Study-wide points: No conclusive comparison of naive versus antigen-experienced cells was possible with unsorted PBMCs. Both higher diversity and more naive CD4+ cells marked long-lived donors when set against aged donors.

Sequenced sample: blood. The receptor was isolated from a woman in her sixties or seventies in good health. The rearrangement uses TRBV28 and TRBJ2-7; TRBD1 matches at 8 bases. CDR3 sequence (DNA): TGTGCGTTGGGACAGGCGATGGGGGAGCAGTACTTC. This encodes CALGQAMGEQYF.